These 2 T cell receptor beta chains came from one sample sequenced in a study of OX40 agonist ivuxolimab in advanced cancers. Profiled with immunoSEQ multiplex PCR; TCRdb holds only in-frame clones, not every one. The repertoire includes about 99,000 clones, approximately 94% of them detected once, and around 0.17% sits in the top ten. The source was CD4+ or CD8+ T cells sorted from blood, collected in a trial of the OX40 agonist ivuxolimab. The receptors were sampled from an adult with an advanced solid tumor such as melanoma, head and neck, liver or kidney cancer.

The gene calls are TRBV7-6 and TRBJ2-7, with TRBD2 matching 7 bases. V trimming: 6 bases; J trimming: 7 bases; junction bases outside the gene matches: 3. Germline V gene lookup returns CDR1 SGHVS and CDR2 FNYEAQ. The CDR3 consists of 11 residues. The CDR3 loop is CASRFGGEQYF. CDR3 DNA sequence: TGTGCCAGCAGGTTCGGGGGGGAGCAGTACTTC.

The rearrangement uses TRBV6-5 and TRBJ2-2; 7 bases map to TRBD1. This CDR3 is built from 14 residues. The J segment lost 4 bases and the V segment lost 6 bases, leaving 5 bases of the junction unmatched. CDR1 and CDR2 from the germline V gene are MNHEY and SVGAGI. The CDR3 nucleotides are TGTGCCAGCAGAACAGGGGTCGGCACCGGGGAGCTGTTTTTT. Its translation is CASRTGVGTGELFF.